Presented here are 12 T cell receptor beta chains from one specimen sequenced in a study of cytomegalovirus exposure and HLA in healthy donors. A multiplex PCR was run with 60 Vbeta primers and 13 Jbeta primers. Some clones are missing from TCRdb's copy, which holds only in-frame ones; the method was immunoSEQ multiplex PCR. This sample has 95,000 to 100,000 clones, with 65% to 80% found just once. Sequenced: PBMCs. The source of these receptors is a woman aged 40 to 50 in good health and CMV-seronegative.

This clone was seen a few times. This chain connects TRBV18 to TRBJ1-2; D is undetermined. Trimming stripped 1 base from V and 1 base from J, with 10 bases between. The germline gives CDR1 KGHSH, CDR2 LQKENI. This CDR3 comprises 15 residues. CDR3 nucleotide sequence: TGTGCCAGCTCACCACGAGCACAGTTTAACTATGGCTACACCTTC. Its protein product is CASSPRAQFNYGYTF.

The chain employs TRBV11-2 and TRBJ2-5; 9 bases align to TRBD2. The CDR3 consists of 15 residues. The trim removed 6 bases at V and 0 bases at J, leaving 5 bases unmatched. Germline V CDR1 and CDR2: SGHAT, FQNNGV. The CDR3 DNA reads TGTGCCAGCAGAGGGACTAGCTTGTACCAAGAGACCCAGTACTTC. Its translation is CASRGTSLYQETQYF.

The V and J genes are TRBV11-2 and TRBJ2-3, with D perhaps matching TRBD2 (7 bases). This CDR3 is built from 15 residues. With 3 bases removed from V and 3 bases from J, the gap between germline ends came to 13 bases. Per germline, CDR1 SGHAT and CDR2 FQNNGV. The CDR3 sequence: CASSFRGAGTDTQYF. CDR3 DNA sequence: TGTGCCAGCAGCTTTCGGGGGGCAGGGACAGATACGCAGTATTTT.

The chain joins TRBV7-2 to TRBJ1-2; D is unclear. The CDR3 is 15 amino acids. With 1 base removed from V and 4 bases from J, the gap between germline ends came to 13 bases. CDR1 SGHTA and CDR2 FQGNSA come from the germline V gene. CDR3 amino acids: CASSLGAGNSYGYTF. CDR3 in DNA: TGTGCCAGCAGCTTAGGGGCGGGAAACTCCTATGGCTACACCTTC.

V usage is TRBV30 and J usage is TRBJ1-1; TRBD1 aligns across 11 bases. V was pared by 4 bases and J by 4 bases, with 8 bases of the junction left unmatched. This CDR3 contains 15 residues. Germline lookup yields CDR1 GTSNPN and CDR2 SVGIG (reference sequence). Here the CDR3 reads CAWIHRDRGTTEAFF. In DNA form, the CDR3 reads TGTGCCTGGATCCACCGGGACAGGGGGACCACTGAAGCTTTCTTT.

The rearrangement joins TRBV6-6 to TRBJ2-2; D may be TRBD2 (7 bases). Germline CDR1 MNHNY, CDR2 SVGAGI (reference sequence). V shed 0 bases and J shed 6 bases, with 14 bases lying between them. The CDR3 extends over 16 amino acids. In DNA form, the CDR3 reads TGTGCCAGCAGTTACTCTTTTGTGGGGGGGCCCGGGGAGCTGTTTTTT. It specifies CASSYSFVGGPGELFF.

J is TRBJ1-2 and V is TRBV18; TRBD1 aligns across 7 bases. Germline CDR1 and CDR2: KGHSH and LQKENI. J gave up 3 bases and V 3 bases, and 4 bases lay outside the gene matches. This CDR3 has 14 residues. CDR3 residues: CASSPGQEYYGYTF. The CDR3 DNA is TGTGCCAGCTCACCTGGACAGGAATACTATGGCTACACCTTC.

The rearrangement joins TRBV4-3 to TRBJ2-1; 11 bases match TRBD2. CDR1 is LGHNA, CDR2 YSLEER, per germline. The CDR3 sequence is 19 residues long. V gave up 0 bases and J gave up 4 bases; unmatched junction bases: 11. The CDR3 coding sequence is TGCGCCAGCAGCCAAGAATGGGCTAGCGGGGGGCCGCGGTACAATGAGCAGTTCTTC. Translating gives CASSQEWASGGPRYNEQFF.

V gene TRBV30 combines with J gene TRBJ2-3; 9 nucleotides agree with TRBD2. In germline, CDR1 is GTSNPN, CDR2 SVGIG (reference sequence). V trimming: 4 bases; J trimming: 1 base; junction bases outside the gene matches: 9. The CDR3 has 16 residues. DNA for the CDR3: TGTGCCTGGAATAAGGCGGGAGGGCCTGGCACAGATACGCAGTATTTT. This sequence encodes CAWNKAGGPGTDTQYF.

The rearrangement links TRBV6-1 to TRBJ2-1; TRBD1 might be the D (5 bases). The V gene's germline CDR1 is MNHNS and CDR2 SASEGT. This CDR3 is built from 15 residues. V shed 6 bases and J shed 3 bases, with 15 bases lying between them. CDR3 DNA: TGTGCCAGCAGCTTCAGGGAAAGTTTCTACAATGAGCAGTTCTTC. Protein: CASSFRESFYNEQFF.

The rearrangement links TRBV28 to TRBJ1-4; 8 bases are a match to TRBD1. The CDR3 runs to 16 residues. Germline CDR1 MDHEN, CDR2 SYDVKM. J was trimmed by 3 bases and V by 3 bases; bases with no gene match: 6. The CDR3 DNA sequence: TGTGCCAGCAGTTTCACAGGGGGGCGAGCTAATGAAAAACTGTTTTTT. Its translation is CASSFTGGRANEKLFF.

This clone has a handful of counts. The CDR3 region is CASSPFLADAYEQYF. As DNA, the CDR3 is TGTGCCAGCTCACCATTTTTAGCGGACGCCTACGAGCAGTACTTC. The chain combines TRBV18 with TRBJ2-7, with TRBD2 as a possible D gene (6 bases). Germline CDR1 is KGHSH and CDR2 is LQKENI. Trimming pared 2 bases from V and 2 bases from J, leaving 13 bases between. The length of the CDR3 is 15 residues.